Following are 17 T cell receptor beta chains from one sample sequenced in a study of beta chain features in type 1 diabetes. What was sequenced were expressed TCRB transcripts, since all of the isolated RNA had been reverse transcribed. Sequencing used immunoSEQ multiplex PCR; TCRdb keeps in-frame clones, though not all of them. The sample lists 350,000 to 450,000 clones; around 16% were seen once. Sequencing was done on a sample of naive CD4+ T cells from blood. The receptor set was obtained from a woman between 18 and 29 years old in good health.

The chain joins TRBV27 to TRBJ2-5; D perhaps matches TRBD2 (6 bases). This CDR3 is 15 amino acids long. Trimming cost V 5 bases and J 7 bases, with 20 bases left between them. Germline assignment: CDR1 MNHEY and CDR2 SMNVEV (reference sequence). The CDR3 nucleotides read TGTGCCAGCAGTCCACCGCTAGCGCCCCCGGGGACCCAGTACTTC. This sequence encodes CASSPPLAPPGTQYF.

V and J are TRBV30 and TRBJ1-2; 9 bases map to TRBD1. The junction had 8 bases not matched to a gene; V was cut back by 3 bases and J by 3 bases. The germline V gene has CDR1 GTSNPN and CDR2 SVGIG (reference sequence). The CDR3 consists of 15 residues. The CDR3 sequence is CAWRPVQGADYGYTF. The CDR3 region has the DNA TGTGCCTGGAGGCCTGTACAGGGGGCTGACTATGGCTACACCTTC. Using reference TRBV30 and TRBJ1-2 for the parts outside the CDR3, the full variable domain is SQTIHQWPATLVQPVGSPLSLECTVEGTSNPNLYWYRQAAGRGLQLLFYSVGIGQISSEVPQNLSASRPQDRQFILSSKKLLLSDSGFYLCAWRPVQGADYGYTFGSGTRLTVV.

This chain links TRBV5-1 with TRBJ2-1; D not certain. V was shortened by 0 bases and J by 2 bases, with 3 bases between the two germline ends. Germline V gene lookup returns CDR1 SGHRS and CDR2 YFSETQ. The CDR3 has 13 residues. DNA of the CDR3: TGCGCCAGCAGCTTGGGAGCCTACAATGAGCAGTTCTTC. This sequence encodes CASSLGAYNEQFF.

The chain uses TRBV28 and TRBJ2-7, with 12 bases matching TRBD2. After removal of 7 bases from V and 6 bases from J, the junction contained 4 bases not matched to a gene. Germline-derived CDR1 and CDR2 are MDHEN and SYDVKM. The CDR3 length is 13 residues. CDR3 loop: CASTLAGGAEQYF. The DNA for the CDR3 is TGTGCCAGCACACTAGCGGGAGGCGCCGAGCAGTACTTC. The whole variable domain, filled in from reference TRBV28 and TRBJ2-7, reads DVKVTQSSRYLVKRTGEKVFLECVQDMDHENMFWYRQDPGLGLRLIYFSYDVKMKEKGDIPEGYSVSREKKERFSLILESASTNQTSMYLCASTLAGGAEQYFGPGTRLTVT.

This clone was detected only a few times. The chain carries TRBV28 and TRBJ1-2; D possibly corresponds to TRBD1 (6 bases). The germline CDR1 and CDR2 sequences are MDHEN and SYDVKM. V lost 3 bases and J 1 base, leaving 9 bases between the germline ends. CDR3 length equals 14 residues. The CDR3 region is CASSFPGHNYGYTF. As DNA, the CDR3 is TGTGCCAGCAGTTTTCCGGGACATAACTATGGCTACACCTTC.

This rearrangement joins TRBV19 to TRBJ1-1, with 7 bases matching TRBD1. CDR1 is LNHDA, CDR2 SQIVND, per germline (reference sequence). J lost 1 base, V lost 5 bases, and 7 bases had no gene match. This CDR3 spans 15 amino acids. The CDR3 bases are TGTGCCAGTAGTCTCGACAGGGCCGGGAACACTGAAGCTTTCTTT. Translation gives CASSLDRAGNTEAFF.

The chain joins TRBV11-2 to TRBJ2-3; TRBD1 matches 7 bases. V was clipped by 6 bases and J by 9 bases; unmatched bases: 12. The CDR3 consists of 14 residues. Germline CDR1 is SGHAT and CDR2 is FQNNGV. This CDR3 reads CASSTIQGPPTQYF. The CDR3 DNA sequence: TGTGCCAGCAGTACTATACAGGGGCCCCCGACGCAGTATTTT.

In its sample, this clone was seen a few times. V is TRBV27 and J is TRBJ2-3; D might be TRBD1 (5 bases). Germline loops: CDR1 MNHEY, CDR2 SMNVEV (reference sequence). The CDR3 consists of 15 residues. V was trimmed by 0 bases and J by 3 bases, leaving 10 bases between them. The CDR3 DNA is TGTGCCAGCAGTTTATCGCAGGGTAAAACAGATACGCAGTATTTT. This gives the protein CASSLSQGKTDTQYF.

The chain combines TRBV15 with TRBJ1-2, with D possibly matching TRBD1 (5 bases). This CDR3 is 13 amino acids long. Germline values: CDR1 LNHNV, CDR2 YYDKDF (reference sequence). Trimming shortened V by 5 bases and J by 5 bases, and 12 bases separated the two germline ends. The CDR3 protein is CATSRTDIYGYTF. In DNA, the CDR3 is TGTGCCACCAGCCGGACGGACATATATGGCTACACCTTC.

V gene TRBV30 combines with J gene TRBJ2-1; TRBD2 aligns across 7 bases. Germline CDR1 and CDR2: GTSNPN and SVGIG (reference sequence). This CDR3 has 15 amino acids. Trimming removed 2 bases from V and 8 bases from J; junction bases left unmatched: 12. As DNA, the CDR3 is TGTGCCTGGAGTTCGGTTGGCGGGAGCCCCCATGAGCAGTTCTTC. It is translated as CAWSSVGGSPHEQFF.

This clone appeared a few times. J is TRBJ2-5 and V is TRBV7-9; D ambiguous. Per germline, CDR1 SEHNR and CDR2 FQNEAQ (reference sequence). The CDR3 consists of 14 residues. The V and J ends lost 3 bases and 1 base respectively, with 9 bases between them. The DNA of the CDR3 is TGTGCCAGCAGCTTGACACAAGTCCAAGAGACCCAGTACTTC. It codes for CASSLTQVQETQYF.

This clone was observed a few times. The chain joins TRBV4-1 to TRBJ1-1; possible D gene TRBD1, 6 bases. Germline V lookup: CDR1 MGHRA, CDR2 YSYEKL. The CDR3 totals 13 residues. Deletions cut 6 bases from V and 10 bases from J, with 18 bases between. The CDR3: CASRGFDRRGAFF. DNA for the CDR3: TGCGCCAGCAGGGGGTTTGACAGGCGTGGAGCTTTCTTT.

This clone has a handful of counts. The chain couples TRBV23-1 to TRBJ1-2; no clear D. TRBV23-1 is classed as an ORF, of uncertain function. The CDR3 is 10 amino acids. The V and J ends lost 8 bases and 4 bases respectively, with 5 bases between them. In DNA form, the CDR3 reads TGCGCCAGCTCCGGCTATGGCTACACCTTC. Translated: CASSGYGYTF.

This clone was picked up a small number of times. This rearrangement joins TRBV5-4 to TRBJ1-1; TRBD1 matches at 10 bases. The CDR3 covers 16 residues. Germline assignment: CDR1 SGHNT and CDR2 YYREEE (reference sequence). The V segment lost 4 bases and the J segment 3 bases; nucleotides outside the gene matches: 9. Here the CDR3 reads CASSGRDRGLDTEAFF. CDR3 in DNA: TGTGCCAGCAGCGGGAGGGACAGGGGATTAGACACTGAAGCTTTCTTT.

This clone turned up a few times. This chain links TRBV6-5 with TRBJ2-5; D is perhaps TRBD1 (5 bases). Germline-derived CDR1 and CDR2 are MNHEY and SVGAGI. V lost 2 bases, J lost 2 bases, and 9 bases lay in between. The CDR3 has 14 residues. The chain's CDR3 is CASSYGAQQETQYF. CDR3 bases: TGTGCCAGCAGTTACGGGGCACAACAAGAGACCCAGTACTTC.

V usage is TRBV5-6 and J usage is TRBJ2-3; a weak D match, TRBD2 (6 bases). CDR1 and CDR2 from the germline V gene are SGHDT and YYEEEE. The length of the CDR3 is 15 residues. V dropped 3 bases and J dropped 4 bases, with 15 bases sitting between them. This CDR3 reads CASSSDYRRADTQYF. CDR3 coding DNA: TGTGCCAGCAGCTCGGACTATCGTCGTGCAGATACGCAGTATTTT.

This clone was counted a few times. This sequence joins TRBV5-6 and TRBJ1-2, with TRBD1 matching 10 bases. V gave up 4 bases and J gave up 5 bases; unmatched junction bases: 5. Germline lookup yields CDR1 SGHDT and CDR2 YYEEEE. The CDR3 length is 14 residues. The CDR3 DNA is TGTGCCAGCAGCCTCCGGGACAGGGGTTATGGCTACACCTTC. Translating it yields CASSLRDRGYGYTF.